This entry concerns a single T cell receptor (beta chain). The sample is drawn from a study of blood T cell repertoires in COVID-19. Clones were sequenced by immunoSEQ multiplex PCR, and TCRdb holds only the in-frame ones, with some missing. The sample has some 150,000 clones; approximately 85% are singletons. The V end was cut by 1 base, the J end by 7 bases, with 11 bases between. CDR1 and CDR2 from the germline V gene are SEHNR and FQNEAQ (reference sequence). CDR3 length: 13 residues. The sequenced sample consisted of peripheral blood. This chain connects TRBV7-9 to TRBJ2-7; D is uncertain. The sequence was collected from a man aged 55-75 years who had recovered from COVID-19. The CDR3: CASSLETRIEQYF. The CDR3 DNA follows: TGTGCCAGCAGCTTAGAGACACGGATTGAGCAGTACTTC.